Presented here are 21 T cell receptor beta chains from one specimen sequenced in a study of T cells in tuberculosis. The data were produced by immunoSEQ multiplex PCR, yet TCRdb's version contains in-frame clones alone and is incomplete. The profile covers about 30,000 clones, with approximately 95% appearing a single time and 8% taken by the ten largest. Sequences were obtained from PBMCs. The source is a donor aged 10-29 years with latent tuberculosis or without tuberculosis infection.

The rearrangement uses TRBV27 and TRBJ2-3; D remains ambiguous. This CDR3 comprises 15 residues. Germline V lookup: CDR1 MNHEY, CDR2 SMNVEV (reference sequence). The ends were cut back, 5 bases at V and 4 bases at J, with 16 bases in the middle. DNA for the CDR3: TGTGCCAGCAGTCCCCGACTTGTTATATCAGATACGCAGTATTTT. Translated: CASSPRLVISDTQYF.

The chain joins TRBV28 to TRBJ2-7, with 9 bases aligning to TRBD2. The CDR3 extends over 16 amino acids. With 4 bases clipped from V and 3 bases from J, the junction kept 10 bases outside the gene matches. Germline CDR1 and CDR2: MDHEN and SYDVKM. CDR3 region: CASSSPSGSGSYEQYF. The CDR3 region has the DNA TGTGCCAGCAGTTCCCCTTCGGGTAGCGGGAGCTACGAGCAGTACTTC.

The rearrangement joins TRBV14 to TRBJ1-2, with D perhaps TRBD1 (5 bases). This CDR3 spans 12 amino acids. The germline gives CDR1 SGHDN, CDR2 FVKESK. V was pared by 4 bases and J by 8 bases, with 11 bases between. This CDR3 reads CASSPGTFGYTF. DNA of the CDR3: TGTGCCAGCAGCCCCGGGACTTTCGGCTACACCTTC.

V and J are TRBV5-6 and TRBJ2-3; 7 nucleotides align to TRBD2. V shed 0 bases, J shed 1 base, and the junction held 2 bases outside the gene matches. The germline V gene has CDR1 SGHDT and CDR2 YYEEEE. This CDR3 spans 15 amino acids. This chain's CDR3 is CASSLALAGTDTQYF. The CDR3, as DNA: TGTGCCAGCAGCTTGGCCCTAGCGGGCACAGATACGCAGTATTTT.

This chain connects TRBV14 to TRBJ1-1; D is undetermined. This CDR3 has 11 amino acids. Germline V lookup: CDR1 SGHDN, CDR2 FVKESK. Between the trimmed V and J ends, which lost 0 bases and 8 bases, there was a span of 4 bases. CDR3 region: CASSQDIEAFF. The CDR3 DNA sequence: TGTGCCAGCAGCCAAGATATAGAAGCTTTCTTT.

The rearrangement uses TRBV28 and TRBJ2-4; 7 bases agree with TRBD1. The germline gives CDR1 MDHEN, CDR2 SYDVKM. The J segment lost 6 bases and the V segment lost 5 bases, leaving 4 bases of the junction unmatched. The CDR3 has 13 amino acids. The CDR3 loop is CASSPWDRNIQYF. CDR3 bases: TGTGCCAGCAGTCCCTGGGACAGAAACATTCAGTACTTC.

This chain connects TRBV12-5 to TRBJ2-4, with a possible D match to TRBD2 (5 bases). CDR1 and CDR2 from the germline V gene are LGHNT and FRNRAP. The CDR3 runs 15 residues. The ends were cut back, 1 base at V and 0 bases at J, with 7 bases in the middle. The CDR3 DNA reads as TGTGCTAGTGGTTTGGGGACTTTAGCCAAAAACATTCAGTACTTC. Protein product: CASGLGTLAKNIQYF. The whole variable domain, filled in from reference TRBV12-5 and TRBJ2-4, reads DARVTQTPRHKVTEMGQEVTMRCQPILGHNTVFWYRQTMMQGLELLAYFRNRAPLDDSGMPKDRFSAEMPDATLATLKIQPSEPRDSAVYFCASGLGTLAKNIQYFGAGTRLSVL.

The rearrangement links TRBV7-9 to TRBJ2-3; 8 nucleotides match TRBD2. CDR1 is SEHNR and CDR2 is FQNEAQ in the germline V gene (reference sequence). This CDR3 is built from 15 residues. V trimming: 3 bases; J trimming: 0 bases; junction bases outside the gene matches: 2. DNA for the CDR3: TGTGCCAGCAGCTTGACTAGCGTCAGCACAGATACGCAGTATTTT. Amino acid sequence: CASSLTSVSTDTQYF.

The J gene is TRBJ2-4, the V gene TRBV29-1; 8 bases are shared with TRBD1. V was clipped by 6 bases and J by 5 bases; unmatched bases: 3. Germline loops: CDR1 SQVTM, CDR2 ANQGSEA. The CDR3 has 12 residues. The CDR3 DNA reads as TGCAGCGTGAGGACAGGGCAAAACATTCAGTACTTC. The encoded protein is CSVRTGQNIQYF.

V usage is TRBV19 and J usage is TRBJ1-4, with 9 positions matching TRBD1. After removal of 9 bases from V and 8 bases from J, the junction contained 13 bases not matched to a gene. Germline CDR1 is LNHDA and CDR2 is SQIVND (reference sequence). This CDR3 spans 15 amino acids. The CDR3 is CARPRADRGKEKLFF. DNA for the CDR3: TGTGCCAGGCCTAGGGCTGACAGGGGGAAGGAAAAACTGTTTTTT. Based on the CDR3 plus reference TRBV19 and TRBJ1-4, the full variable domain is DGGITQSPKYLFRKEGQNVTLSCEQNLNHDAMYWYRQDPGQGLRLIYYSQIVNDFQKGDIAEGYSVSREKKESFPLTVTSAQKNPTAFYLCARPRADRGKEKLFFGSGTQLSVL.

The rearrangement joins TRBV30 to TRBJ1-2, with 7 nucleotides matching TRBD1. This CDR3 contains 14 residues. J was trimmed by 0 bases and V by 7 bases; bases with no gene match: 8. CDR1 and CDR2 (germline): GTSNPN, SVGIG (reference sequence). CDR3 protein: CALTGQRTNYGYTF. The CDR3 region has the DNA TGTGCCTTGACGGGACAGCGGACTAACTATGGCTACACCTTC.

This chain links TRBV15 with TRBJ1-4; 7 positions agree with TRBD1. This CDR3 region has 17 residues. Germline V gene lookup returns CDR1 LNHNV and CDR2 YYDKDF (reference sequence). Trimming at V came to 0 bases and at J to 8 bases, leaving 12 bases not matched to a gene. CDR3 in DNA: TGTGCCACCAGCAGAGATCAAATGACGGCAGGGGGGGAAAAACTGTTTTTT. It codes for CATSRDQMTAGGEKLFF.

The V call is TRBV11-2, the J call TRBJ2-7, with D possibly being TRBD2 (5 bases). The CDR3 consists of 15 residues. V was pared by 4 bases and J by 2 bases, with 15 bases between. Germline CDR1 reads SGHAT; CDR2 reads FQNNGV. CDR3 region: CASSSKWRRPYEQYF. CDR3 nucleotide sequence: TGTGCCAGCAGCTCAAAGTGGCGGAGGCCCTACGAGCAGTACTTC.

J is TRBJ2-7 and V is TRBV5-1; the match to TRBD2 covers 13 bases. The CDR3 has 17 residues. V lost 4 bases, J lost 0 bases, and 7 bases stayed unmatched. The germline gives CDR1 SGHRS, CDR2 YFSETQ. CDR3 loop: CASSIGLAGASSYEQYF. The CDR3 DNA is TGCGCCAGCAGCATAGGACTAGCGGGAGCGAGCTCCTACGAGCAGTACTTC.

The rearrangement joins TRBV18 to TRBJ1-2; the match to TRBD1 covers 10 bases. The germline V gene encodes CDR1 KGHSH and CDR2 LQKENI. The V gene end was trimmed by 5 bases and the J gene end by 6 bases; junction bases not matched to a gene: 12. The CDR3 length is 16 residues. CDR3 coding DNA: TGTGCCAGCTCATTTTCCGGGACAGGGGCCGCCAATGGCTACACCTTC. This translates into CASSFSGTGAANGYTF. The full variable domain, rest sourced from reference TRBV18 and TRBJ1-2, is NAGVMQNPRHLVRRRGQEARLRCSPMKGHSHVYWYRQLPEEGLKFMVYLQKENIIDESGMPKERFSAEFPKEGPSILRIQQVVRGDSAAYFCASSFSGTGAANGYTFGSGTRLTVV.

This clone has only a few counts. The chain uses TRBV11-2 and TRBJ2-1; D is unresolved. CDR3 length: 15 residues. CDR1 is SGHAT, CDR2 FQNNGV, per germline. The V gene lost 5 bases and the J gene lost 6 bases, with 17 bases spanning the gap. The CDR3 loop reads CASSLITLGSNEQFF. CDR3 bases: TGTGCCAGCAGCCTAATTACCCTAGGAAGCAATGAGCAGTTCTTC.

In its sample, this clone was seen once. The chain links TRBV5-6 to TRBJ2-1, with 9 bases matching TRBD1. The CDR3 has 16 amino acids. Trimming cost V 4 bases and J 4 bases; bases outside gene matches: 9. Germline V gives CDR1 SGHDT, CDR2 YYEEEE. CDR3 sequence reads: CASSHLGQGGYNEQFF. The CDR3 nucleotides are TGTGCCAGCAGCCATCTGGGACAGGGCGGGTACAATGAGCAGTTCTTC.

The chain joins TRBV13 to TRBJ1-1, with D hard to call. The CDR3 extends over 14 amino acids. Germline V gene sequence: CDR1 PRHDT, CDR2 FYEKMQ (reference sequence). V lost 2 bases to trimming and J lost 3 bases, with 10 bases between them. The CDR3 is CASSLYGVDTEAFF. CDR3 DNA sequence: TGTGCCAGCAGCTTATACGGGGTAGACACTGAAGCTTTCTTT.

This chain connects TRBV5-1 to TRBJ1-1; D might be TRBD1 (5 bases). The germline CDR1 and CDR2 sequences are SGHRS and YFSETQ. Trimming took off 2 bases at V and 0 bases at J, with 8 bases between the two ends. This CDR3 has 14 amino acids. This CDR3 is CASSFGQMNTEAFF. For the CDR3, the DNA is TGCGCCAGCAGCTTCGGACAAATGAACACTGAAGCTTTCTTT.

The CDR3 nucleotides read TGCGCCAGCAGCCCCGGACTAGCGGGAGGTTCCTACACCATGTCCTACGAGCAGTACTTC. Residues: CASSPGLAGGSYTMSYEQYF. V and J are TRBV5-1 and TRBJ2-7; 14 bases are shared with TRBD2. The CDR3 has 20 residues. Germline V gives CDR1 SGHRS, CDR2 YFSETQ. V dropped 4 bases and J dropped 1; count of bases not matched to a gene: 16.

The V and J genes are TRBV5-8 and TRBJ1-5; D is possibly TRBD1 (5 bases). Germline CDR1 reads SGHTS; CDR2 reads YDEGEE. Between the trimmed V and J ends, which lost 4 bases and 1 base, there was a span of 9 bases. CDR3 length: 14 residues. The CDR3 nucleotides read TGTGCCAGCAGCCGCCGGGGGAGCAATCAGCCCCAGCATTTT. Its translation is CASSRRGSNQPQHF.